This T cell receptor beta chain was identified in a study of T cell changes during pregnancy in multiple sclerosis. Here immunoSEQ multiplex PCR was the method, and the copy in TCRdb shows in-frame clones only, minus some. The sample gives about 60,000 clones, roughly 93% of which show up once; around 1.7% is in the top ten. Germline loops: CDR1 MRHNA, CDR2 SNTAGT. V gave up 4 bases and J gave up 4 bases; unmatched junction bases: 2. The CDR3 runs to 15 residues. The chain couples TRBV6-4 to TRBJ2-1, with 12 positions matching TRBD2. The origin of this receptor is a female donor with multiple sclerosis, enrolled in a pregnancy study. Sequencing used peripheral blood, obtained after pregnancy. The CDR3 DNA reads as TGTGCCAGCAGTGGGACTAGCGGGGCGTACAATGAGCAGTTCTTC. Translating gives CASSGTSGAYNEQFF.